Many counts were recorded for the clone carrying this T cell receptor beta chain. What it binds is not known. The data were taken from a study of Graves' ophthalmopathy and Graves' hyperthyroidism. Other autoimmune diseases, uncontrolled infections, pregnancy or lactation excluded patients from enrollment. The diagnosis combined clinical symptoms, thyroxine, TRAb, thyroid ultrasound and orbital computed tomography scans. V lost 5 bases to trimming and J lost 4 bases; unmatched junction nucleotides: 8. CDR1 SGHAT and CDR2 FQNNGV come from the germline V gene. CDR3 length equals 15 residues. Amplification of the TCR beta CDR3 regions used RNA transcripts (as template). HTBI primers primed a first-round RT-PCR, and a second-round multiplex PCR followed. TCRdb re-analysed the multiplex PCR reads in MiXCR, keeping a single row per CDR3 protein. The sample has 200,000 to 250,000 distinct CDR3 sequences, about a fifth seen once.

Study results and limitations: A model built from 13 signatures distinguished ophthalmopathy from stable hyperthyroidism with around 91% sensitivity and about 77% specificity. Among expanded thyroid clonotypes above 0.001 frequency, most also occurred in blood.

Sequenced: peripheral blood. V and J are TRBV11-2 and TRBJ2-5, with 9 bases that match TRBD2. This clonotype was sampled from a woman aged 50 to 60 with Graves' ophthalmopathy. CDR3 in amino acids: CASSKYSGSGETQYF. The CDR3 nucleotides are TGTGCCAGCAGCAAATATAGCGGGAGCGGAGAGACCCAGTACTTC.